Listed here are 25 T cell receptor beta chains from one sample, sequenced in a study of cytomegalovirus exposure and HLA in healthy donors. PCR employed 60 Vbeta and 13 Jbeta primers. Sequencing was performed with immunoSEQ multiplex PCR; in TCRdb, only in-frame clones are kept and a portion is missing. The sample carries roughly 97,000 clones, roughly three quarters recorded once. The sequenced sample was PBMCs. Source of these receptors: a woman aged 40 to 49 in good health and CMV-seronegative.

The V and J genes are TRBV7-9 and TRBJ2-1, with D unclear. This CDR3 comprises 13 residues. CDR1 and CDR2 from the germline V gene are SEHNR and FQNEAQ (reference sequence). V was cut by 4 bases and J by 6 bases, with 10 bases left in between. DNA of the CDR3: TGTGCCAGCAGCTCTGGAGAGCCCAATGAGCAGTTCTTC. Encoded protein: CASSSGEPNEQFF.

The chain carries TRBV10-3 and TRBJ2-7; weak D call: TRBD2 (6 bases). Trimming pared 8 bases from V and 3 bases from J, leaving 17 bases between. Per germline, CDR1 ENHRY and CDR2 SYGVKD. The length of the CDR3 is 14 residues. The CDR3 DNA follows: TGTGCCATCCGGAGGGAGATGAGGAGCTACGAGCAGTACTTC. Its translation is CAIRREMRSYEQYF.

Worth noting for this clone: At one boundary the junction diverges from the germline segment, which might be a read error. The CDR3: CASSSAGGATGETQYF. The CDR3 DNA sequence: TGTGCTAGCAGCTCAGCGGGGGGGGCCACGGGGGAGACCCAGTACTTC. This chain connects TRBV7-7 to TRBJ2-5; 10 bases map to TRBD2. The germline CDR1 and CDR2 sequences are SSHAT and FNYEAQ (reference sequence). The CDR3 sequence is 16 residues long.

The chain recombines TRBV6-5 with TRBJ1-1; D is unresolved. The CDR3 runs 13 residues. Germline V lookup: CDR1 MNHEY, CDR2 SVGAGI. Trimming stripped 7 bases from V and 8 bases from J, with 17 bases between. CDR3 coding DNA: TGTGCCAGCACCCCCTCAACCCCGGGGGAAGCTTTCTTT. Protein: CASTPSTPGEAFF.

The genes are TRBV6-4 and TRBJ2-1, with a possible D match to TRBD1 (5 bases). The CDR3 consists of 15 residues. V was trimmed by 0 bases and J by 6 bases, leaving 12 bases between them. Germline V gives CDR1 MRHNA, CDR2 SNTAGT. This CDR3 is CASSDSAGFSNEQFF. In DNA form, the CDR3 reads TGTGCCAGCAGTGACTCGGCAGGGTTTAGCAATGAGCAGTTCTTC.

V usage is TRBV27 and J usage is TRBJ2-1; D might be TRBD2 (5 bases). Between the trimmed V and J ends, which lost 5 bases and 8 bases, there was a span of 13 bases. CDR1 and CDR2 from the germline V gene are MNHEY and SMNVEV (reference sequence). The CDR3 has 13 residues. The CDR3 region is CASSLLGGDEQFF. In DNA form, the CDR3 reads TGTGCCAGCAGTCTCCTCGGAGGCGATGAGCAGTTCTTC.

The chain couples TRBV4-1 to TRBJ2-1, with 9 bases matching TRBD2. The CDR3 extends over 14 amino acids. Germline V gives CDR1 MGHRA, CDR2 YSYEKL. V shed 6 bases, J shed 7 bases, and the junction held 7 bases outside the gene matches. CDR3 coding DNA: TGCGCCAGCAGTTGGGCGGGAGGGCGGAATGAGCAGTTCTTC. Translated, it gives CASSWAGGRNEQFF.

Of note for this clone: Other nucleotide sequences in the sample specify the same CDR3. V is TRBV18 and J is TRBJ1-1; the match to TRBD1 covers 7 bases. V was pared by 2 bases and J by 0 bases, with 3 bases of the junction left unmatched. Germline CDR1 KGHSH, CDR2 LQKENI. The CDR3 loop spans 15 amino acids. This chain's CDR3 is CASSPGQAMNTEAFF. The DNA of the CDR3 is TGTGCCAGCTCACCAGGACAGGCCATGAACACTGAAGCTTTCTTT.

The gene calls are TRBV11-2 and TRBJ2-3, with 8 nucleotides matching TRBD1. Germline lookup yields CDR1 SGHAT and CDR2 FQNNGV. This CDR3 has 15 amino acids. V lost 5 bases and J lost 0; bases outside the gene matches: 4. The CDR3 DNA follows: TGTGCCAGCAGCCGACAGGGGTACAGCACAGATACGCAGTATTTT. As protein: CASSRQGYSTDTQYF.

J is TRBJ1-1 and V is TRBV28, with D uncertain. CDR1 is MDHEN, CDR2 SYDVKM, per germline. Deletions cut 2 bases from V and 0 bases from J, with 7 bases between. The CDR3 extends over 14 amino acids. CDR3 nucleotides: TGTGCCAGCAGTTTAGTGGCCATGAACACTGAAGCTTTCTTT. The encoded protein is CASSLVAMNTEAFF.

This chain links TRBV20-1 with TRBJ1-2; D unresolved. The CDR3 has 11 amino acids. Trimming left V 4 bases short and J 12 bases short, with 15 bases between. The germline CDR1 and CDR2 sequences are DFQATT and SNEGSKA (reference sequence). The CDR3 spells CSAIYQVANTF. DNA of the CDR3: TGCAGTGCTATTTATCAGGTGGCTAACACCTTC.

This chain uses TRBV28 with TRBJ1-1; D is possibly TRBD1 (6 bases). CDR3 length: 11 amino acids. Trimming cost V 5 bases and J 5 bases, with 6 bases left between them. Germline assignment: CDR1 MDHEN and CDR2 SYDVKM. This CDR3 is CASSQGTEAFF. The DNA for the CDR3 is TGTGCCAGCAGTCAGGGGACTGAAGCTTTCTTT.

This clone was counted a few times. The gene calls are TRBV2 and TRBJ2-7; 7 bases are a match to TRBD1. V was pared by 5 bases and J by 3 bases, with 10 bases of the junction left unmatched. The CDR3 has 15 amino acids. Germline lookup yields CDR1 SNHLY and CDR2 FYNNEI. CDR3 protein: CASSLANRGVYEQYF. CDR3 in DNA: TGTGCCAGCAGTTTAGCCAACAGGGGCGTCTACGAGCAGTACTTC.

J is TRBJ2-5 and V is TRBV5-1; TRBD2 agrees at 11 bases. Per germline, CDR1 SGHRS and CDR2 YFSETQ. V lost 2 bases to trimming and J lost 5 bases; unmatched junction nucleotides: 8. The CDR3 has 16 residues. CDR3 residues: CASSFGTSGGGETQYF. DNA of the CDR3: TGCGCCAGCAGCTTTGGGACTAGCGGCGGCGGGGAGACCCAGTACTTC.

The chain is built from TRBV6-1 and TRBJ2-7, with 9 bases fitting TRBD1. V lost 7 bases and J lost 2; bases outside the gene matches: 9. The germline CDR1 and CDR2 sequences are MNHNS and SASEGT. CDR3 length: 15 residues. The CDR3 DNA follows: TGTGCCAGCACTGACCCGGGACAGGGCCCCTACGAGCAGTACTTC. Encoded protein: CASTDPGQGPYEQYF.

The rearrangement uses TRBV19 and TRBJ1-2; 9 positions match TRBD1. This CDR3 is 14 amino acids long. Looked up from germline, CDR1 is LNHDA and CDR2 is SQIVND (reference sequence). The J segment lost 6 bases and the V segment lost 7 bases, leaving 9 bases of the junction unmatched. CDR3 nucleotide sequence: TGTGCCAGTACCAAGACAGGGGGAATGGATGGCTACACCTTC. Translated, it gives CASTKTGGMDGYTF.

V usage is TRBV5-1 and J usage is TRBJ2-6; 9 bases line up with TRBD1. From germline, CDR1 is SGHRS and CDR2 YFSETQ. With 7 bases clipped from V and 3 bases from J, the junction kept 11 bases outside the gene matches. This CDR3 spans 17 amino acids. The CDR3 spells CASGVGQGVFGANVLTF. CDR3 DNA: TGCGCCAGCGGAGTGGGACAGGGTGTTTTTGGGGCCAACGTCCTGACTTTC.

The genes are TRBV7-6 and TRBJ2-7; D is unclear. Germline-derived CDR1 and CDR2 are SGHVS and FNYEAQ. Trimming shortened V by 1 base and J by 0 bases, and 7 bases separated the two germline ends. The CDR3 runs to 14 residues. The CDR3 loop is CASSLGPGSYEQYF. DNA of the CDR3: TGTGCCAGCAGCTTAGGTCCAGGCTCCTACGAGCAGTACTTC.

The chain recombines TRBV29-1 with TRBJ1-1; the match to TRBD1 covers 8 bases. Germline CDR1 and CDR2: SQVTM and ANQGSEA. The CDR3 spans 13 residues. The V gene end was trimmed by 4 bases and the J gene end by 2 bases; junction bases not matched to a gene: 3. The CDR3: CSVVGTGNTEAFF. The CDR3 DNA is TGCAGCGTTGTCGGGACAGGCAACACTGAAGCTTTCTTT.

The sample holds a few counts of this clone. The chain is built from TRBV6-1 and TRBJ2-3, with TRBD1 matching over 8 bases. This CDR3 spans 16 amino acids. Germline assignment: CDR1 MNHNS and CDR2 SASEGT. The J segment lost 4 bases and the V segment lost 2 bases, leaving 8 bases of the junction unmatched. CDR3 residues: CASSESSGQGPDTQYF. The CDR3 DNA is TGTGCCAGCAGTGAATCCTCCGGACAGGGTCCAGATACGCAGTATTTT.

This clone was picked up a small number of times. The V call is TRBV5-1, the J call TRBJ1-1; maybe TRBD1 (6 bases). Per the germline V gene, CDR1 is SGHRS and CDR2 is YFSETQ. The CDR3 is made up of 14 amino acids. Trimming stripped 2 bases from V and 0 bases from J, with 8 bases between. CDR3 in amino acids: CASSLWTVNTEAFF. The CDR3 DNA follows: TGCGCCAGCAGCTTATGGACAGTGAACACTGAAGCTTTCTTT.

The chain employs TRBV7-2 and TRBJ2-5; 8 bases are shared with TRBD2. CDR3 length: 15 amino acids. CDR1 SGHTA and CDR2 FQGNSA come from the germline V gene. Trimming cost V 5 bases and J 7 bases; bases outside gene matches: 12. Written as DNA, the CDR3 is TGTGCCAGCAGCCCCTACCGGAGCGGGAGCGGGACCCAGTACTTC. It codes for CASSPYRSGSGTQYF.

This chain links TRBV13 with TRBJ2-7; TRBD1 matches at 8 bases. This CDR3 comprises 16 residues. V shed 0 bases and J 7 bases; nucleotides not matched to a gene: 11. Germline CDR1 is PRHDT and CDR2 is FYEKMQ (reference sequence). The DNA of the CDR3 is TGTGCCAGCAGCTTAGGGGACAGGGAGAGAGTGGGGGAGCAGTACTTC. The encoded protein is CASSLGDRERVGEQYF.

J is TRBJ2-2 and V is TRBV5-4; 10 nucleotides line up with TRBD2. V was clipped by 6 bases and J by 2 bases; unmatched bases: 10. This CDR3 contains 17 residues. Germline V gene data show CDR1 as SGHNT and CDR2 as YYREEE (reference sequence). The CDR3 sequence is CASKRASGRANTGELFF. Here the CDR3 DNA reads TGTGCCAGCAAGAGAGCCAGCGGGAGGGCCAACACCGGGGAGCTGTTTTTT. Variable domain in full (rest from reference TRBV5-4 and TRBJ2-2): ETGVTQSPTHLIKTRGQQVTLRCSSQSGHNTVSWYQQALGQGPQFIFQYYREEENGRGNFPPRFSGLQFPNYSSELNVNALELDDSALYLCASKRASGRANTGELFFGEGSRLTVL.

The chain carries TRBV19 and TRBJ1-1; the D gene is possibly TRBD1 (5 bases). Per germline, CDR1 LNHDA and CDR2 SQIVND (reference sequence). This CDR3 is built from 18 residues. The V end lost 4 bases, the J end lost 0 bases, and 21 bases lay between the germline ends. CDR3 in amino acids: CASSTPTERVVMNTEAFF. CDR3 sequence (DNA): TGTGCCAGTAGTACGCCGACAGAACGAGTTGTCATGAACACTGAAGCTTTCTTT.